This TCR beta chain was captured in a study of T cell repertoires in cytomegalovirus infection. Study-wide background: Alongside well-studied HLA-B-restricted CMV epitopes, recently identified HLA-C-restricted CMV epitopes were also used. Matching HLA type and CMV infection were both indicated by public TCR beta signatures.

Study-level findings and limits: Identification of carriers of CMV plus the relevant HLA was performed using cumulative public TCR beta family frequency. CMV-specific TCR beta clonotypes restricted by HLA-C dominated the ex vivo response.

With respect to this clonotype: What it binds is not known.

The CDR3 contains 15 residues. The junction had 4 bases not matched to a gene; V was cut back by 2 bases and J by 0 bases. From germline, CDR1 is MNHNS and CDR2 SASEGT. TCRdb processed the reads anew with MiXCR; each CDR3 protein has one entry. The sample shows 700,000 to 950,000 distinct CDR3 sequences, approximately 32% of them seen only once. The V gene is TRBV6-1, the J gene TRBJ2-7; 7 bases are shared with TRBD1. The clonotype comes from a human donor in good health (CMV status not recorded). Some clones in this sample may be carry-over from other donors' samples. The material sequenced was cultured CD8+ T cells from PBMCs, taken from culture after CMV antigen stimulation. In DNA, the CDR3 is TGTGCCAGCAGTGAACCGACAGGGAGCTCCTACGAGCAGTACTTC. It codes for CASSEPTGSSYEQYF.